The next 17 T cell receptor beta chains were all read from a single sample in a study of T cell responses to AZD1222 COVID-19 vaccine. Using immunoSEQ multiplex PCR, the repertoire was profiled, and TCRdb retains in-frame clones only, with some absent. The data hold roughly 150,000 clones, with around nine tenths observed a single time. Sequences were derived from peripheral blood, sampled 28 days after the second AZD1222 dose. Receptors originate from an adult who received the AZD1222 COVID-19 vaccine.

V gene TRBV18 combines with J gene TRBJ2-1, with 7 bases aligning to TRBD2. Germline CDR1 is KGHSH and CDR2 is LQKENI. Trimming removed 6 bases from V and 2 bases from J; junction bases left unmatched: 7. The CDR3 sequence is 15 residues long. CDR3 coding DNA: TGTGCCAGCTCTCCCAGCGGGGCCCCCTACAATGAGCAGTTCTTC. Translation: CASSPSGAPYNEQFF.

The chain has TRBV10-3 and TRBJ2-7, with D unresolved. Germline V gives CDR1 ENHRY, CDR2 SYGVKD. Trimming shortened V by 8 bases and J by 1 base, and 21 bases separated the two germline ends. The CDR3 covers 16 residues. CDR3 loop: CAIAARSSTRSYEQYF. CDR3 bases: TGTGCCATCGCGGCTAGGAGTTCAACCCGGTCCTACGAGCAGTACTTC.

V usage is TRBV7-2 and J usage is TRBJ2-7, with a tentative D call TRBD1 (6 bases). Trimming left V 3 bases short and J 5 bases short, with 11 bases between. The CDR3 totals 13 residues. The germline V gene encodes CDR1 SGHTA and CDR2 FQGNSA. Here the CDR3 reads CASSFQGIHEQYF. CDR3 DNA sequence: TGTGCCAGCAGCTTCCAGGGGATTCACGAGCAGTACTTC.

V is TRBV19 and J is TRBJ1-1, with D possibly matching TRBD1 (5 bases). V was pared by 3 bases and J by 0 bases, with 17 bases between. CDR1 is LNHDA and CDR2 is SQIVND in the germline V gene (reference sequence). There are 17 residues in the CDR3. As DNA, the CDR3 is TGTGCCAGTAGTATTTCTCTGGCGGGGCCAATGAACACTGAAGCTTTCTTT. It encodes CASSISLAGPMNTEAFF.

The genes are TRBV7-2 and TRBJ1-4; tentatively, D is TRBD1 (6 bases). Looked up from germline, CDR1 is SGHTA and CDR2 is FQGNSA. This CDR3 region has 14 residues. With 2 bases removed from V and 10 bases from J, the gap between germline ends came to 14 bases. The DNA for the CDR3 is TGTGCCAGCAGCTTACACAGGGAGGGCGGAAAACTGTTTTTT. This encodes CASSLHREGGKLFF.

The chain is built from TRBV18 and TRBJ2-7; D possibly corresponds to TRBD2 (6 bases). This CDR3 is built from 15 residues. Trimming left V 3 bases short and J 2 bases short, with 14 bases between. CDR1 and CDR2 (germline): KGHSH, LQKENI. The CDR3 sequence is CASSPGSGATYEQYF. CDR3 sequence (DNA): TGTGCCAGCTCACCCGGGAGTGGAGCTACCTACGAGCAGTACTTC.

The V gene is TRBV27, the J gene TRBJ1-2, with a possible D match to TRBD1 (6 bases). The V and J ends lost 3 bases and 1 base respectively, with 12 bases between them. The length of the CDR3 is 15 residues. Germline loops: CDR1 MNHEY, CDR2 SMNVEV (reference sequence). CDR3 coding DNA: TGTGCCAGCAGTTTGTTGAGGGGGTATAACTATGGCTACACCTTC. Translation gives CASSLLRGYNYGYTF.

The rearrangement joins TRBV19 to TRBJ1-2, with 10 bases identical to TRBD1. This CDR3 has 14 amino acids. Germline CDR1 LNHDA, CDR2 SQIVND (reference sequence). V shed 4 bases and J 4 bases; nucleotides not matched to a gene: 3. The CDR3 here is CASSTRDRGYGYTF. The DNA for the CDR3 is TGTGCCAGTAGTACTCGGGACAGGGGCTATGGCTACACCTTC.

The rearrangement joins TRBV19 to TRBJ2-3; 10 bases are a match to TRBD2. The CDR3 length is 17 residues. The J segment lost 0 bases and the V segment lost 4 bases, leaving 7 bases of the junction unmatched. Germline V gene data show CDR1 as LNHDA and CDR2 as SQIVND (reference sequence). The CDR3 region is CASSTDSGGYSTDTQYF. CDR3 nucleotide sequence: TGTGCCAGTAGTACGGATAGCGGGGGGTATAGCACAGATACGCAGTATTTT.

The chain employs TRBV9 and TRBJ1-4, with 8 bases matching TRBD1. V gave up 3 bases and J gave up 4 bases; unmatched junction bases: 8. Germline V gene data show CDR1 as SGDLS and CDR2 as YYNGEE. The CDR3 spans 16 residues. The CDR3 sequence is CASSASTGVSNEKLFF. CDR3 nucleotide sequence: TGTGCCAGCAGCGCCTCGACAGGGGTTAGTAATGAAAAACTGTTTTTT.

The DNA for the CDR3 is TGTGCCAGCACTACCTCCCGAAGCTCCTATAATTCACCCCTCCACTTT. Amino acid sequence: CASTTSRSSYNSPLHF. The chain employs TRBV5-6 and TRBJ1-6, with D hard to call. CDR3 length equals 16 residues. The V end lost 6 bases, the J end lost 0 bases, and 13 bases lay between the germline ends. CDR1 is SGHDT, CDR2 YYEEEE, per germline.

V usage is TRBV19 and J usage is TRBJ1-5; D unclear. The CDR3 is 16 amino acids. Germline V gene data show CDR1 as LNHDA and CDR2 as SQIVND (reference sequence). Trimming took 5 bases from V and 2 from J, leaving 16 bases between them. The CDR3 loop reads CASSLLRTWGNQPQHF. CDR3 nucleotide sequence: TGTGCCAGTAGTCTGCTCCGGACTTGGGGCAATCAGCCCCAGCATTTT. The full variable domain, in which reference TRBV19 and TRBJ1-5 provide the parts outside the CDR3, is DGGITQSPKYLFRKEGQNVTLSCEQNLNHDAMYWYRQDPGQGLRLIYYSQIVNDFQKGDIAEGYSVSREKKESFPLTVTSAQKNPTAFYLCASSLLRTWGNQPQHFGDGTRLSIL.

This chain links TRBV7-6 with TRBJ1-5; tentative D call: TRBD1 (6 bases). The CDR3 is made up of 15 amino acids. The germline V gene has CDR1 SGHVS and CDR2 FNYEAQ. V lost 2 bases to trimming and J lost 3 bases, with 11 bases between them. Written as DNA, the CDR3 is TGTGCCAGCAGCTTAAGCGGGGGGCCCAATCAGCCCCAGCATTTT. Translated, it gives CASSLSGGPNQPQHF. The whole variable domain, filled in from reference TRBV7-6 and TRBJ1-5, reads GAGVSQSPRYKVTKRGQDVALRCDPISGHVSLYWYRQALGQGPEFLTYFNYEAQQDKSGLPNDRFSAERPEGSISTLTIQRTEQRDSAMYRCASSLSGGPNQPQHFGDGTRLSIL.

The chain uses TRBV7-9 and TRBJ1-1; a weak D match, TRBD1 (6 bases). CDR1 is SEHNR, CDR2 FQNEAQ, per germline (reference sequence). The CDR3 totals 12 residues. Trimming left V 1 base short and J 7 bases short, with 7 bases between. CDR3 loop: CASSLEQGEAFF. The CDR3 DNA reads TGTGCCAGCAGCTTAGAACAGGGTGAAGCTTTCTTT.

This sequence joins TRBV5-6 and TRBJ1-3; maybe TRBD1 (6 bases). The CDR3 sequence is 16 residues long. Trimming took off 3 bases at V and 2 bases at J, with 15 bases between the two ends. Germline lookup yields CDR1 SGHDT and CDR2 YYEEEE. The CDR3, as DNA: TGTGCCAGCAGCTCCCCGCGACAGGAGGCTGGAAACACCATATATTTT. Translating gives CASSSPRQEAGNTIYF. The whole variable domain, filled in from reference TRBV5-6 and TRBJ1-3, reads DAGVTQSPTHLIKTRGQQVTLRCSPKSGHDTVSWYQQALGQGPQFIFQYYEEEERQRGNFPDRFSGHQFPNYSSELNVNALLLGDSALYLCASSSPRQEAGNTIYFGEGSWLTVV.

This clone has just a few counts. V and J are TRBV4-3 and TRBJ2-7, with 11 bases aligning to TRBD2. The germline CDR1 and CDR2 sequences are LGHNA and YSLEER. J lost 2 bases, V lost 5 bases, and 8 bases had no gene match. This CDR3 is built from 16 residues. CDR3 loop: CASSEQTSGGPYEQYF. The DNA of the CDR3 is TGCGCCAGCAGCGAACAAACTAGCGGGGGTCCCTACGAGCAGTACTTC.

V is TRBV3-1 (or the pseudogene TRBV3-2) and J is TRBJ1-5; D is unclear. Germline values: CDR1 LGHDT, CDR2 YNNKEL (reference sequence). V lost 1 base and J lost 7, with 5 bases in between. This CDR3 comprises 12 residues. CDR3 DNA: TGTGCCAGCAGCCAAGCGTTCCAGCCCCAGCATTTT. This gives the protein CASSQAFQPQHF.